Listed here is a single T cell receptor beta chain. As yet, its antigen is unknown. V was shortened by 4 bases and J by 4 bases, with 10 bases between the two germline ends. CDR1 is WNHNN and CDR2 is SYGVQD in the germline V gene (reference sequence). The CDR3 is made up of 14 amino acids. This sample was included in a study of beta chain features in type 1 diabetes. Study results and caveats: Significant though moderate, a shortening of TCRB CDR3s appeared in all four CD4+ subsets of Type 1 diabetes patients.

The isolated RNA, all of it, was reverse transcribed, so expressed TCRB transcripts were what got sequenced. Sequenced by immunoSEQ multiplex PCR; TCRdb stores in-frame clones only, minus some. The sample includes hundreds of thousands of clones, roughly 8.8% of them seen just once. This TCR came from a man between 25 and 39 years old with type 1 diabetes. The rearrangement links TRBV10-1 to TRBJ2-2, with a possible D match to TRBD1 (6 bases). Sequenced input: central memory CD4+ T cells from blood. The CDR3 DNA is TGCGCCAGCAGTGTTTCAGGGGCCACCGGGGAGCTGTTTTTT. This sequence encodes CASSVSGATGELFF.